The 25 T cell receptor beta chains listed next were all sequenced from one sample in a study of glioma-infiltrating T cells (dated by TCRdb to the mid-2010s). Reads for this sample came from an Illumina MiSeq. TCR alpha and beta CDR3 regions were amplified with the iRepertoire nested amplicon-rescue multiplex PCR (arm-PCR) platform from RNA. In TCRdb, the public reads were trimmed at Q25 with fastp and aligned with MiXCR, with productive beta chains retained. Merged by CDR3 protein, the rows form single entries marked with the most common genes and DNA. This sample is represented by fewer than 200,000 distinct CDR3 sequences; 43% of them were singletons. Of the sample, around 5.3% falls within the top ten clones. Sequenced material: glioma tissue, nonneoplastic brain tissue, or PBMCs (not recorded which). These TCRs come from a human donor with low-grade glioma or glioblastoma, undergoing nonglioma brain surgery, or in good health (not recorded which).

This chain links TRBV7-2 with TRBJ2-1, with no clear D. The ends were cut back, 1 base at V and 8 bases at J, with 18 bases in the middle. CDR1 and CDR2 from the germline V gene are SGHTA and FQGNSA. The CDR3 runs 16 residues. CDR3 amino acids: CASSLGGLVASYEQFF. The CDR3 nucleotides are TGTGCCAGCAGCTTAGGGGGTCTAGTCGCGTCCTATGAGCAGTTCTTC.

The chain links TRBV20-1 to TRBJ2-7; 12 bases fit TRBD2. The germline gives CDR1 DFQATT, CDR2 SNEGSKA (reference sequence). V gave up 4 bases and J gave up 5 bases; unmatched junction bases: 9. This CDR3 spans 15 amino acids. The CDR3 is CSATPPTSGSHEQYF. The CDR3 DNA follows: TGCAGTGCTACTCCCCCGACTAGCGGGAGCCACGAGCAGTACTTC.

The V and J genes are TRBV7-8 and TRBJ2-3, with D maybe TRBD1 (6 bases). Germline CDR1 is SGHVS and CDR2 is FQNEAQ. V shed 5 bases and J shed 2 bases, with 20 bases lying between them. CDR3 length: 17 amino acids. DNA of the CDR3: TGTGCCAGCAGCGGTAAAGGACAGATTGGCAACACAGATACGCAGTATTTT. This translates into CASSGKGQIGNTDTQYF.

The rearrangement joins TRBV28 to TRBJ1-5, with 12 bases aligning to TRBD1. In germline, CDR1 is MDHEN, CDR2 SYDVKM. CDR3 length: 20 residues. V gave up 2 bases and J gave up 0 bases; unmatched junction bases: 11. The CDR3 loop is CASSLRLGTGGSYSNQPQHF. As DNA, the CDR3 is TGTGCCAGCAGTTTACGCCTTGGGACAGGGGGCTCTTATAGCAATCAGCCCCAGCATTTT.

This clonotype appeared many times. This chain uses TRBV7-9 with TRBJ2-3; 7 nucleotides align to TRBD2. The J segment lost 2 bases and the V segment lost 5 bases, leaving 7 bases of the junction unmatched. The CDR3 extends over 15 amino acids. Germline lookup yields CDR1 SEHNR and CDR2 FQNEAQ (reference sequence). CDR3 loop: CASSLSSGITDTQYF. The CDR3 DNA reads TGTGCCAGCAGCCTCTCTAGCGGAATCACAGATACGCAGTATTTT.

This clonotype appeared a few times. The V and J genes are TRBV4-1 and TRBJ1-3; D not certain. Germline loops: CDR1 MGHRA, CDR2 YSYEKL. V dropped 3 bases and J dropped 0 bases, with 9 bases sitting between them. The CDR3 sequence is 15 residues long. The CDR3, as DNA: TGCGCCAGCAGCCAGGACTATCTCTCTGGAAACACCATATATTTT. Its protein is CASSQDYLSGNTIYF.

This sequence joins TRBV7-2 and TRBJ2-7; no definite D call. Trimming removed 4 bases at V and 5 bases at J, with 12 bases between. This CDR3 has 13 amino acids. Per the germline V gene, CDR1 is SGHTA and CDR2 is FQGNSA. The CDR3 DNA follows: TGTGCCAGCAGCTCCCGGACGCGAAACGAGCAGTACTTC. Its protein product is CASSSRTRNEQYF.

This clonotype showed up many times. The CDR3 DNA follows: TGCAGTGCTAGTGGGACTAGCGGGGTGTACGAGCAGTACTTC. It codes for CSASGTSGVYEQYF. The genes are TRBV20-1 and TRBJ2-7; 13 nucleotides agree with TRBD2. The germline V gene encodes CDR1 DFQATT and CDR2 SNEGSKA (reference sequence). V shed 3 bases, J shed 4 bases, and the junction held 3 bases outside the gene matches. This CDR3 comprises 14 residues.

This clonotype was counted at least ten times. This rearrangement joins TRBV20-1 to TRBJ2-7; D perhaps matches TRBD2 (6 bases). The germline V gene has CDR1 DFQATT and CDR2 SNEGSKA (reference sequence). Deletions cut 0 bases from V and 2 bases from J, with 11 bases between. CDR3 size: 14 residues. The CDR3 DNA sequence: TGCAGTGCTAGAGATGGGGCGGGAACCTACGAGCAGTACTTC. This gives the protein CSARDGAGTYEQYF.

The chain combines TRBV3-1 with TRBJ2-1; perhaps D is TRBD1 or TRBD2 (6 bases each). Trimming cost V 6 bases and J 9 bases, with 15 bases left between them. Germline CDR1 is LGHDT and CDR2 is YNNKEL (reference sequence). The CDR3 contains 13 residues. The CDR3 protein is CASRGTPGGEQFF. DNA for the CDR3: TGTGCCAGCAGAGGGACACCCGGGGGTGAGCAGTTCTTC.

This clonotype was seen only a few times. This chain links TRBV10-3 with TRBJ2-4; D might be TRBD2 (7 bases). V gave up 3 bases and J gave up 0 bases, with 15 bases separating them. CDR3 length: 17 amino acids. Germline assignment: CDR1 ENHRY and CDR2 SYGVKD. CDR3 amino acids: CAISDREGDLAKNIQYF. In DNA, the CDR3 is TGTGCCATCAGTGATAGGGAGGGGGACTTAGCCAAAAACATTCAGTACTTC.

Concerning this clonotype: A clone one base away is much larger, so this may be a read error. The rearrangement links TRBV24-1 to TRBJ1-1, with 7 bases fitting TRBD1. CDR3 length: 15 amino acids. V was clipped by 4 bases and J by 7 bases; unmatched bases: 11. The germline gives CDR1 KGHDR, CDR2 SFDVKD. The CDR3 sequence: CATSDARTGWNEAFF. DNA of the CDR3: TGTGCCACCAGTGACGCCCGGACAGGTTGGAATGAAGCTTTCTTT.

Details on this clonotype: The CDR3 carries no conserved terminal phenylalanine or tryptophan, so it likely arises from a read error. The V gene is TRBV20-1, the J gene TRBJ2-5; 8 nucleotides match TRBD2. The CDR3 spans 15 residues. The germline CDR1 and CDR2 sequences are DFQATT and SNEGSKA (reference sequence). The CDR3 DNA reads as TGCAGTGCTAGAGGAGCGGGAGCCTTCCAAGAAACCCAGTACTTA. As protein: CSARGAGAFQETQYL.

This clonotype was seen ten or more times. This chain joins TRBV6-1 and TRBJ2-7; a weak D match, TRBD1 (6 bases). V lost 5 bases and J 4 bases, leaving 12 bases between the germline ends. The CDR3 is made up of 13 amino acids. Germline CDR1 reads MNHNS; CDR2 reads SASEGT. Here the CDR3 reads CASSFSGAYEQYF. The CDR3 coding sequence is TGTGCCAGCAGTTTTTCAGGGGCTTACGAGCAGTACTTC.

Comment on this clonotype: A read error may account for a junction end that differs from germline. The chain combines TRBV5-5 with TRBJ1-1; 8 bases agree with TRBD1. The germline gives CDR1 SGHKS, CDR2 YYEKEE (reference sequence). The CDR3 consists of 16 residues. The CDR3: CASSLEGRGLNTEAFF. The CDR3 bases are TGTGCCAGCAGCTTGGAAGGCAGGGGGCTGAACACCGAAGCTTTCTTT.

Of note for this clonotype: This may arise from a read error, as a much more abundant clone is one base away. The rearrangement joins TRBV7-9 to TRBJ2-5; D is unresolved. The CDR3 spans 14 residues. Per the germline V gene, CDR1 is SEHNR and CDR2 is FQNEAQ (reference sequence). The CDR3 is CACSFDRYQETQYF. For the CDR3, the DNA is TGTGCCTGCAGCTTTGATAGATACCAAGAGACCCAGTACTTC.

On this clonotype: This may be a read error, as it is one base from a much larger clone. The chain couples TRBV6-6 to TRBJ2-3, with TRBD2 as a possible D gene (5 bases). CDR1 and CDR2 (germline): MNHNY, SVGAGI (reference sequence). The CDR3 consists of 16 residues. Here the CDR3 reads CASSSSQADSTDTKYF. CDR3 coding DNA: TGTGCCAGCAGTTCCAGCCAAGCGGATAGCACAGATACGAAGTATTTT.

This chain connects TRBV28 to TRBJ1-1; D ambiguous. Germline CDR1 is MDHEN and CDR2 is SYDVKM. V lost 10 bases, J lost 1 base, and 16 bases lay in between. The length of the CDR3 is 14 residues. The CDR3 DNA is TGTGCCACCCAAGGACGGCCTTCGAACACTGAAGCTTTCTTT. This gives the protein CATQGRPSNTEAFF. Complete variable domain (other parts from reference TRBV28 and TRBJ1-1): DVKVTQSSRYLVKRTGEKVFLECVQDMDHENMFWYRQDPGLGLRLIYFSYDVKMKEKGDIPEGYSVSREKKERFSLILESASTNQTSMYLCATQGRPSNTEAFFGQGTRLTVV.

The CDR3 bases are TGCGCCAGCAGCTTGGCTAGCGGGAGAATCAACACCGGGGAGCTGTTTTTT. Its translation: CASSLASGRINTGELFF. The V gene is TRBV5-1, the J gene TRBJ2-2; 10 bases fit TRBD2. The V gene's germline CDR1 is SGHRS and CDR2 YFSETQ. The ends lost 0 bases at V and 2 bases at J; junction bases unmatched: 4. CDR3 size: 17 residues.

The chain joins TRBV28 to TRBJ2-1; 8 bases map to TRBD2. Germline V lookup: CDR1 MDHEN, CDR2 SYDVKM. After removal of 7 bases from V and 3 bases from J, the junction contained 8 bases not matched to a gene. The CDR3 has 15 residues. The CDR3 reads CASIPTSVGYNEQFF. As DNA, the CDR3 is TGTGCCAGCATCCCGACTAGCGTGGGCTACAATGAGCAGTTCTTC.

The V and J genes are TRBV12-3 or TRBV12-4 and TRBJ2-7, with D perhaps matching TRBD1 (5 bases). The CDR3 length is 13 residues. V lost 6 bases and J lost 5, with 14 bases in between. CDR3 sequence: CASSQGNLDEQYF. The CDR3 nucleotides read TGTGCCAGCAGCCAGGGAAACCTCGACGAGCAGTACTTC.

Regarding this clonotype: Being one base from a much bigger clone, this may be a read error. The V and J genes are TRBV20-1 and TRBJ2-5, with D perhaps being TRBD1 or TRBD2 (5 bases each). The CDR3 is 15 residues long. Trimming removed 0 bases at V and 5 bases at J, with 16 bases between. Germline V gives CDR1 DFQATT, CDR2 SNEGSKA (reference sequence). The CDR3 DNA is TGCAGTGCTAGAGACCAGAAGGGGACCGTTGAGACCCAGTACTTC. It encodes CSARDQKGTVETQYF.

As to this clonotype: Relative to the germline gene, one junction end is altered; a read error may explain this. The chain uses TRBV6-1 and TRBJ2-7; D possibly matches TRBD1 or TRBD2 (5 bases each). The CDR3 has 13 amino acids. Germline V gene data show CDR1 as MNHNS and CDR2 as SASEGT. CDR3 sequence reads: CASSEAGTYEEYF. DNA for the CDR3: TGTGCCAGCAGTGAAGCAGGGACCTACGAGGAGTACTTC.

Points on this clonotype: Relative to the germline gene, one junction end is altered; a read error may explain this. This chain connects TRBV7-2 to TRBJ1-5, with D perhaps matching TRBD1 (6 bases). Looked up from germline, CDR1 is SGHTA and CDR2 is FQGNSA. The CDR3 has 16 residues. CDR3: CASILLGQGSNQPQHF. CDR3 bases: TGTGCCAGCATCTTATTAGGGCAGGGGAGCAATCAGCCCCAGCATTTT.

This clonotype was recorded at least ten times. The CDR3 reads CASSQDGFREKLFF. CDR3 in DNA: TGTGCCAGCAGCCAAGATGGATTTCGAGAAAAACTGTTTTTT. This rearrangement joins TRBV3-1 to TRBJ1-4, with D hard to call. The CDR3 totals 14 residues. The V gene lost 0 bases and the J gene lost 8 bases, with 10 bases spanning the gap. Germline V gives CDR1 LGHDT, CDR2 YNNKEL (reference sequence).